Below are 17 T cell receptor beta chains sequenced from a single sample in a study of T cells in Graves' hyperthyroidism and ophthalmopathy. RNA transcripts were the template for amplifying TCR beta CDR3 regions. The TCR CDR3 was amplified in a first-round RT-PCR using the HTBI primer set. TCRdb recomputed calls from the multiplex PCR reads with MiXCR, one row per CDR3 protein. The sample lists about 350,000 distinct CDR3 sequences; around 15% were seen once. The specimen sequenced was blood. These receptors all come from a woman aged 55-69 years with Graves' ophthalmopathy.

This clonotype appeared many times. The V gene is TRBV30, the J gene TRBJ2-7; TRBD2 agrees at 7 bases. The CDR3 runs 14 residues. Germline CDR1 GTSNPN, CDR2 SVGIG (reference sequence). Unmatched junction bases numbered 12, after V lost 3 bases and J lost 7 bases. Here the CDR3 DNA reads TGTGCCTGGAGGGCGGACGGGAGGTCACGGGAGCAGTACTTC. Amino acid sequence: CAWRADGRSREQYF.

This clonotype was detected many times. This rearrangement joins TRBV20-1 to TRBJ2-7, with 9 nucleotides matching TRBD2. This CDR3 contains 14 residues. Germline CDR1 is DFQATT and CDR2 is SNEGSKA (reference sequence). V dropped 5 bases and J dropped 6; count of bases not matched to a gene: 11. In DNA, the CDR3 is TGCAGTGCTGCCGTCGGTAGCGGGAGTCGCGAGCAGTACTTC. Protein sequence: CSAAVGSGSREQYF.

This clonotype was counted at least ten times. The chain is built from TRBV18 and TRBJ2-1, with 9 bases aligning to TRBD1. The CDR3 totals 17 residues. CDR1 KGHSH and CDR2 LQKENI come from the germline V gene. After removal of 3 bases from V and 1 base from J, the junction contained 7 bases not matched to a gene. CDR3 DNA: TGTGCCAGCTCACCGGAAGGGACAGGGATGTCCTACAATGAGCAGTTCTTC. Translated: CASSPEGTGMSYNEQFF.

A few counts support this clonotype. The gene calls are TRBV11-3 and TRBJ2-3, with no clear D. The V end lost 2 bases, the J end lost 6 bases, and 30 bases lay between the germline ends. The V gene's germline CDR1 is SGHNT and CDR2 YENEEA. This CDR3 has 20 residues. This chain's CDR3 is CASSLSLAEARIKNPDTQYF. CDR3 nucleotide sequence: TGTGCCAGCAGCTTAAGCCTGGCAGAGGCCAGAATCAAAAACCCGGATACGCAGTATTTT.

This clonotype has more than one count but fewer than ten. The chain carries TRBV28 and TRBJ2-3, with D hard to call. The ends were cut back, 8 bases at V and 1 base at J, with 19 bases in the middle. In germline, CDR1 is MDHEN, CDR2 SYDVKM. This CDR3 is built from 16 residues. The CDR3 bases are TGTGCCAGCTCCTCCCCCTCTCTGGGCGGCACAGATACGCAGTATTTT. Protein sequence: CASSSPSLGGTDTQYF.

The chain recombines TRBV9 with TRBJ2-5; the D call may be TRBD1 or TRBD2 (6 bases each). V was shortened by 4 bases and J by 4 bases, with 20 bases between the two germline ends. The CDR3 runs 16 residues. The V gene's germline CDR1 is SGDLS and CDR2 YYNGEE. The CDR3 region has the DNA TGTGCCAGCAGCTCAGACATCGGGGGCACGCGAGAGACCCAGTACTTC. Translating gives CASSSDIGGTRETQYF.

Many counts were recorded for this clonotype. The CDR3 sequence is CASSPKGSTEAFF. The DNA of the CDR3 is TGTGCCAGCAGTCCAAAGGGAAGTACTGAAGCTTTCTTT. This rearrangement joins TRBV7-9 to TRBJ1-1, with no clear D. This CDR3 spans 13 amino acids. The germline V and J ends were trimmed by 6 bases and 5 bases, with 13 bases remaining between them. In germline, CDR1 is SEHNR, CDR2 FQNEAQ (reference sequence).

Many counts were recorded for this clonotype. CDR3 sequence (DNA): TGTGCCAGCAGCTTAGCTGCGGGAAAATCCGAGCAGTACTTC. It yields the protein CASSLAAGKSEQYF. This chain connects TRBV7-9 to TRBJ2-7, with D perhaps TRBD2 (6 bases). Trimming took off 0 bases at V and 6 bases at J, with 12 bases between the two ends. Germline V gene sequence: CDR1 SEHNR, CDR2 FQNEAQ (reference sequence). This CDR3 spans 14 amino acids.

This clonotype was detected ten times or more. The CDR3 nucleotides read TGTGCCAGCAGCCCGCAGGGCCAACAAGAGACCCAGTACTTC. This translates into CASSPQGQQETQYF. V gene TRBV7-2 combines with J gene TRBJ2-5; tentative D call: TRBD1 (5 bases). Between the trimmed V and J ends, which lost 5 bases and 2 bases, there was a span of 12 bases. CDR3 length: 14 residues. Germline V CDR1 and CDR2: SGHTA, FQGNSA.

This clonotype was counted many times. The chain recombines TRBV5-1 with TRBJ2-7, with D maybe TRBD2 (5 bases). Trimming removed 0 bases at V and 3 bases at J, with 7 bases between. Per germline, CDR1 SGHRS and CDR2 YFSETQ. The length of the CDR3 is 13 residues. The DNA for the CDR3 is TGCGCCAGCAGCTTGGTTAGCGACTACGAGCAGTACTTC. As protein: CASSLVSDYEQYF.

To note about this clonotype: A much larger clone lies a single base off, so this may be a read error. The chain recombines TRBV2 with TRBJ1-3; unclear D gene. The CDR3 extends over 13 amino acids. Germline CDR1 is SNHLY and CDR2 is FYNNEI. The CDR3 spells CASRWEAGNTVYF. CDR3 nucleotide sequence: TGTGCCAGCAGATGGGAAGCTGGAAACACCGTATATTTT. The variable domain in full, with the rest retrieved from reference TRBV2 and TRBJ1-3, is EPEVTQTPSHQVTQMGQEVILRCVPISNHLYFYWYRQILGQKVEFLVSFYNNEISEKSEIFDDQFSVERPDGSNFTLKIRSTKLEDSAMYFCASRWEAGNTVYFGEGSWLTVV.

The rearrangement uses TRBV12-3 or TRBV12-4 and TRBJ2-7; 12 bases line up with TRBD2. J gave up 0 bases and V 5 bases, and 5 bases lay outside the gene matches. The CDR3 length is 16 residues. CDR3 bases: TGTGCCAGCAGTCCACCGGGACTAGCGGGCTCCTACGAGCAGTACTTC. Protein: CASSPPGLAGSYEQYF.

Only a few counts were recorded for this clonotype. The chain combines TRBV5-1 with TRBJ2-2; the D gene is possibly TRBD2 (6 bases). The CDR3 loop spans 15 amino acids. Germline CDR1 SGHRS, CDR2 YFSETQ. Trimming shortened V by 2 bases and J by 4 bases, and 12 bases separated the two germline ends. The chain's CDR3 is CASSLTAGFTGELFF. The CDR3 coding sequence is TGCGCCAGCAGCTTAACCGCGGGGTTCACCGGGGAGCTGTTTTTT.

In this sample, this clonotype turned up many times. The rearrangement joins TRBV7-3 to TRBJ2-1; the D gene is possibly TRBD2 (6 bases). From germline, CDR1 is SGHTA and CDR2 FQGTGA. The length of the CDR3 is 16 residues. V lost 2 bases and J 4 bases, leaving 15 bases between the germline ends. This chain's CDR3 is CASSLFVGGGYNEQFF. Here the CDR3 DNA reads TGTGCCAGCAGCTTATTTGTCGGGGGTGGATACAATGAGCAGTTCTTC.

This clonotype came up a few times. The rearrangement joins TRBV30 to TRBJ2-1, with D uncertain. Per germline, CDR1 GTSNPN and CDR2 SVGIG (reference sequence). The length of the CDR3 is 13 residues. V shed 2 bases and J shed 5 bases, with 10 bases lying between them. CDR3 sequence reads: CAWSLRSHNEQFF. CDR3 in DNA: TGTGCCTGGAGTCTCCGGTCTCACAATGAGCAGTTCTTC.

This clonotype was detected many times. This sequence joins TRBV6-6 and TRBJ2-1; D remains ambiguous. Trimming pared 2 bases from V and 4 bases from J, leaving 9 bases between. The CDR3 covers 14 residues. The germline CDR1 and CDR2 sequences are MNHNY and SVGAGI (reference sequence). The DNA of the CDR3 is TGTGCCAGCAGTTACAACTCGCGATACAATGAGCAGTTCTTC. This codes for CASSYNSRYNEQFF.

V usage is TRBV11-2 and J usage is TRBJ2-7; the match to TRBD2 covers 11 bases. In germline, CDR1 is SGHAT, CDR2 FQNNGV. With 4 bases clipped from V and 3 bases from J, the junction kept 11 bases outside the gene matches. This CDR3 is built from 17 residues. CDR3: CASSYPGTSGTNYEQYF. CDR3 coding DNA: TGTGCCAGCAGCTACCCCGGGACTAGCGGAACGAACTACGAGCAGTACTTC.